The T cell receptor (beta chain) under discussion was sequenced for a study of cytomegalovirus exposure and HLA in healthy donors. Study results and caveats: As immune exposure information, only CMV serostatus was available. Whilst most TCR sequences proved rare, a subset of public TCRs occurred across many donors. Common viral pathogens were later found to be apparently linked to several of the most significant clusters.

CDR1 SGDLS and CDR2 YYNGEE come from the germline V gene. J lost 7 bases, V lost 3 bases, and 4 bases had no gene match. The CDR3 totals 13 residues. PCR involved 60 Vbeta and 13 Jbeta primers. TCRdb's table, derived via immunoSEQ multiplex PCR, lists solely in-frame clones and lacks some. The sample lists about 83,000 clones; just under 75% were seen once. Of note for this clone: Its cognate antigen is unknown.

All the people who gave samples were healthy bone marrow donors. The TCR sequence derives from a man in his 60s in good health and CMV-seronegative. The specimen was PBMCs. The gene calls are TRBV9 and TRBJ1-2; 9 nucleotides align to TRBD1. The CDR3 reads CASSEQGAGGYTF. The CDR3 DNA is TGTGCCAGCAGCGAACAGGGGGCGGGTGGCTACACCTTC.